The next 18 T cell receptor beta chains were all read from a single sample in a study of graft-versus-host responses after intestinal transplantation. Profiled with immunoSEQ multiplex PCR; TCRdb holds only in-frame clones, not every one. Of roughly 89,000 clones listed, around nine tenths are singletons. No cognate antigen is known for these TCRs. This material consisted of unstimulated CD4+ T cells sorted from spleen or lymph node cells, taken before intestinal transplant. These receptors originate from a human donor who received an intestinal transplant.

The DNA for the CDR3 is TGTGCCAGCAGCTTAGGCACTAATCAGCCCCAGCATTTT. This gives the protein CASSLGTNQPQHF. The rearrangement links TRBV7-9 to TRBJ1-5; no clear D. Germline V gene lookup returns CDR1 SEHNR and CDR2 FQNEAQ (reference sequence). The V end was cut by 1 base, the J end by 4 bases, with 5 bases between. This CDR3 is built from 13 residues.

The chain has TRBV28 and TRBJ2-3; possibly TRBD1 for D (6 bases). Trimming cost V 7 bases and J 8 bases, with 16 bases left between them. The germline CDR1 and CDR2 sequences are MDHEN and SYDVKM. CDR3 size: 13 residues. The CDR3 bases are TGTGCCAGCACAGGGGCCACAAGCGGTACGCAGTATTTT. Its protein product is CASTGATSGTQYF.

This rearrangement joins TRBV13 to TRBJ2-7; TRBD2 matches 12 bases. Germline CDR1 reads PRHDT; CDR2 reads FYEKMQ (reference sequence). The CDR3 totals 14 residues. J lost 3 bases, V lost 5 bases, and 2 bases had no gene match. CDR3: CASSPTSGSYEQYF. DNA of the CDR3: TGTGCCAGCAGCCCGACTAGCGGGAGCTACGAGCAGTACTTC.

V usage is TRBV2 and J usage is TRBJ2-3; D is ambiguous. The V gene lost 8 bases and the J gene lost 4 bases, with 19 bases spanning the gap. CDR3 length: 15 amino acids. The germline V gene has CDR1 SNHLY and CDR2 FYNNEI. In DNA, the CDR3 is TGTGCCAGCGGTTCAACTTTTATTCGGTCAGATACGCAGTATTTT. This sequence encodes CASGSTFIRSDTQYF.

The chain is built from TRBV7-9 and TRBJ1-5; TRBD1 aligns across 8 bases. Per germline, CDR1 SEHNR and CDR2 FQNEAQ (reference sequence). The trim removed 5 bases at V and 0 bases at J, leaving 6 bases unmatched. The CDR3 extends over 16 amino acids. The CDR3 loop reads CASSVGTGYSNQPQHF. DNA for the CDR3: TGTGCCAGCAGCGTGGGGACAGGTTATAGCAATCAGCCCCAGCATTTT.

The gene calls are TRBV7-2 and TRBJ2-1, with TRBD2 matching 7 bases. The CDR3 is 15 amino acids. Trimming cost V 1 base and J 10 bases; bases outside gene matches: 10. From germline, CDR1 is SGHTA and CDR2 FQGNSA. The CDR3 DNA reads TGTGCCAGCAGCTTAGAAGCGGGGAGTACGGGGGAGCAGTTCTTC. As protein: CASSLEAGSTGEQFF.

This chain joins TRBV27 and TRBJ1-1, with D possibly matching TRBD1 (6 bases). The germline gives CDR1 MNHEY, CDR2 SMNVEV (reference sequence). This CDR3 has 16 amino acids. Trimming took 4 bases from V and 0 from J, leaving 15 bases between them. CDR3 bases: TGTGCCAGCAGTTCATCCAGGGGCCGGGTGAACACTGAAGCTTTCTTT. This sequence encodes CASSSSRGRVNTEAFF.

This clone came up a few times. The sample holds other DNA sequences that translate to the same CDR3. This chain connects TRBV6-5 to TRBJ1-2; a weak D match, TRBD1 (5 bases). The CDR3 has 12 amino acids. The V end lost 2 bases, the J end lost 4 bases, and 5 bases lay between the germline ends. Germline CDR1 is MNHEY and CDR2 is SVGAGI. In DNA, the CDR3 is TGTGCCAGCAGTTACAGGGGCTATGGCTACACCTTC. Its translation is CASSYRGYGYTF.

The chain links TRBV6-5 to TRBJ2-6; TRBD1 matches at 7 bases. The CDR3 spans 14 residues. The V gene end was trimmed by 6 bases and the J gene end by 2 bases; junction bases not matched to a gene: 1. CDR1 and CDR2 from the germline V gene are MNHEY and SVGAGI. This chain's CDR3 is CASSDRAGANVLTF. The DNA of the CDR3 is TGTGCCAGCAGCGACAGGGCTGGGGCCAACGTCCTGACTTTC.

The chain joins TRBV4-2 to TRBJ1-5; 7 bases map to TRBD1. V trimming: 1 base; J trimming: 0 bases; junction bases outside the gene matches: 6. The CDR3 runs to 17 residues. Germline loops: CDR1 LGHNA, CDR2 YNFKEQ. The CDR3 bases are TGTGCCAGCAGCCAAGTCCGGGACAGCTATAGCAATCAGCCCCAGCATTTT. Residues: CASSQVRDSYSNQPQHF.

CDR3 in amino acids: CASSLGQAAVGGVHEQYF. CDR3 in DNA: TGTGCCAGCAGCTTGGGACAGGCCGCGGTAGGAGGGGTCCACGAGCAGTACTTC. This chain joins TRBV7-9 and TRBJ2-7, with 8 bases identical to TRBD1. Germline V gives CDR1 SEHNR, CDR2 FQNEAQ (reference sequence). The CDR3 has 18 amino acids. Trimming at V came to 3 bases and at J to 5 bases, leaving 18 bases not matched to a gene. Full variable domain (outside the CDR3, taken from reference TRBV7-9 and TRBJ2-7): DTGVSQNPRHKITKRGQNVTFRCDPISEHNRLYWYRQTLGQGPEFLTYFQNEAQLEKSRLLSDRFSAERPKGSFSTLEIQRTEQGDSAMYLCASSLGQAAVGGVHEQYFGPGTRLTVT.

This chain uses TRBV5-1 with TRBJ1-2, with TRBD1 identical over 8 bases. The germline V gene encodes CDR1 SGHRS and CDR2 YFSETQ. This CDR3 is 15 amino acids long. With 0 bases clipped from V and 4 bases from J, the junction kept 5 bases outside the gene matches. The chain's CDR3 is CASSLVGQGSYGYTF. The CDR3 DNA is TGCGCCAGCAGCTTGGTTGGACAGGGATCCTATGGCTACACCTTC.

The rearrangement links TRBV5-1 to TRBJ2-3, with 12 positions matching TRBD2. With V trimmed by 0 bases and J by 5 bases, 10 bases remained unmatched. This CDR3 comprises 18 residues. CDR1 and CDR2 (germline): SGHRS, YFSETQ. The CDR3 is CASSLASSSGGAVDTQYF. CDR3 sequence (DNA): TGCGCCAGCAGCTTGGCCTCTTCTAGCGGGGGGGCTGTAGATACGCAGTATTTT.

The chain carries TRBV30 and TRBJ2-3; 9 bases align to TRBD1. The ends lost 0 bases at V and 6 bases at J; junction bases unmatched: 4. This CDR3 is 14 amino acids long. Germline CDR1 reads GTSNPN; CDR2 reads SVGIG (reference sequence). CDR3 region: CAWSVVGQGDTQYF. Written as DNA, the CDR3 is TGTGCCTGGAGTGTAGTAGGACAGGGGGATACGCAGTATTTT.

This chain joins TRBV18 and TRBJ1-5; 7 bases fit TRBD1. After removal of 0 bases from V and 5 bases from J, the junction contained 10 bases not matched to a gene. Germline V CDR1 and CDR2: KGHSH, LQKENI. This CDR3 spans 17 amino acids. This chain's CDR3 is CASSPPGARDRHQPQHF. CDR3 bases: TGTGCCAGCTCACCACCAGGAGCAAGGGACAGACATCAGCCCCAGCATTTT.

The chain combines TRBV25-1 with TRBJ2-7, with 7 bases identical to TRBD2. The CDR3 has 18 residues. Germline CDR1 MGHDK, CDR2 SYGVNS. V shed 5 bases and J 2 bases; nucleotides not matched to a gene: 18. As DNA, the CDR3 is TGTGCCAGCAGTCTACATTTCCGGAGGGACGGGGGGACCTACGAGCAGTACTTC. Its protein product is CASSLHFRRDGGTYEQYF.

The genes are TRBV5-1 and TRBJ2-7; 7 positions match TRBD2. The germline V gene encodes CDR1 SGHRS and CDR2 YFSETQ. V trimming: 3 bases; J trimming: 5 bases; junction bases outside the gene matches: 5. CDR3 length equals 13 residues. In DNA form, the CDR3 reads TGCGCCAGCAGCTGGGAGGGGTGGAACGAGCAGTACTTC. Its translation is CASSWEGWNEQYF.

This clone was observed a handful of times. The chain uses TRBV4-1 and TRBJ2-7; D is possibly TRBD2 (7 bases). Between the trimmed V and J ends, which lost 4 bases and 3 bases, there was a span of 16 bases. The CDR3 spans 15 residues. Per germline, CDR1 MGHRA and CDR2 YSYEKL. This CDR3 reads CASSREGGVNYEQYF. The CDR3 coding sequence is TGCGCCAGCAGCCGTGAGGGGGGGGTAAACTACGAGCAGTACTTC.